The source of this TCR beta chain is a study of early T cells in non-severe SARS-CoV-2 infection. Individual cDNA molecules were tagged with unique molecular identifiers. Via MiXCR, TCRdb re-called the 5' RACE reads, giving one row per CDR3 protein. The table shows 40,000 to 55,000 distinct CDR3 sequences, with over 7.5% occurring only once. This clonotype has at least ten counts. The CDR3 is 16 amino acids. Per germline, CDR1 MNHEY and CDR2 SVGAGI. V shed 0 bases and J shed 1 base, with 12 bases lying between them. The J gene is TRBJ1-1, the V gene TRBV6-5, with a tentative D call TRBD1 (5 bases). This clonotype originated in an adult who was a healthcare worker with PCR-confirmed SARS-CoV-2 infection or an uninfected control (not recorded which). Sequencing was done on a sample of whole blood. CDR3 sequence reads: CASSYSFGGSNTEAFF. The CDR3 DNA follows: TGTGCCAGCAGTTACTCTTTTGGGGGGTCGAACACTGAAGCTTTCTTT.